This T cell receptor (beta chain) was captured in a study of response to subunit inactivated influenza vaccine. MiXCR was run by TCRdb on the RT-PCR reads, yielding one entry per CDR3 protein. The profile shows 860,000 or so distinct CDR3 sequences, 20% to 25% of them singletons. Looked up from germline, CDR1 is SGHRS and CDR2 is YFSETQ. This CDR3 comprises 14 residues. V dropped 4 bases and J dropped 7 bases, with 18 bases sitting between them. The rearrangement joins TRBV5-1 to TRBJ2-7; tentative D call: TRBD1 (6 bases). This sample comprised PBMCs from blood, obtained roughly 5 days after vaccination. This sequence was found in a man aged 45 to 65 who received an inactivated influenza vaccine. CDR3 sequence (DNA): TGCGCCAGCAGCATAACCGGACAGATTCGGGAGCAGTACTTC. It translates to CASSITGQIREQYF.